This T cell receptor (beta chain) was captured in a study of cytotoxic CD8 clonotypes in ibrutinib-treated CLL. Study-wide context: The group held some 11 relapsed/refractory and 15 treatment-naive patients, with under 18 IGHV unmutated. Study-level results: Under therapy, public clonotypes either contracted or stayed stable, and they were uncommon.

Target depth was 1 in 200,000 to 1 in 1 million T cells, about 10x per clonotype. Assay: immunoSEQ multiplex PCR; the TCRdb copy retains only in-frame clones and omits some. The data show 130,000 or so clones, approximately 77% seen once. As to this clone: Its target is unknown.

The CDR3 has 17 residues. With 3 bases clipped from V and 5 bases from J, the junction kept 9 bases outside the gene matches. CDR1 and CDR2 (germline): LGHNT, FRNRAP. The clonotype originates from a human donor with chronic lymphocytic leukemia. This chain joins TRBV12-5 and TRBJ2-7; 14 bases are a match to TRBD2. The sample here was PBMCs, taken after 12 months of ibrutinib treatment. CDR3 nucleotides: TGTGCTAGTGGTTTCGGCCAACCGGGACTAGCGGGAGACGAGCAGTACTTC. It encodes CASGFGQPGLAGDEQYF.